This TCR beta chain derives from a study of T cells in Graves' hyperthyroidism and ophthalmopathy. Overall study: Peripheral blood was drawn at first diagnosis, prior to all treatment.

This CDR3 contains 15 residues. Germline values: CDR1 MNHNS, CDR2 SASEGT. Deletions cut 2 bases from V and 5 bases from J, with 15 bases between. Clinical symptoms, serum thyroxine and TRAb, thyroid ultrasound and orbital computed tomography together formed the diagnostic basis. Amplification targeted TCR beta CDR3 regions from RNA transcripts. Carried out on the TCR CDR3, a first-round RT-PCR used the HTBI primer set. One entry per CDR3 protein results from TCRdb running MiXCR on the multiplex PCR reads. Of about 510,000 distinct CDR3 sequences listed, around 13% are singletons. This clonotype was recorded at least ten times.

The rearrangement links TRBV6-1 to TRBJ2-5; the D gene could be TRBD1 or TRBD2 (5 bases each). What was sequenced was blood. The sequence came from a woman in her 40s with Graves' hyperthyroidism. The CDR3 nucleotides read TGTGCCAGCAGTGAAACCGGGACGACCAGGGAGACCCAGTACTTC. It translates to CASSETGTTRETQYF.